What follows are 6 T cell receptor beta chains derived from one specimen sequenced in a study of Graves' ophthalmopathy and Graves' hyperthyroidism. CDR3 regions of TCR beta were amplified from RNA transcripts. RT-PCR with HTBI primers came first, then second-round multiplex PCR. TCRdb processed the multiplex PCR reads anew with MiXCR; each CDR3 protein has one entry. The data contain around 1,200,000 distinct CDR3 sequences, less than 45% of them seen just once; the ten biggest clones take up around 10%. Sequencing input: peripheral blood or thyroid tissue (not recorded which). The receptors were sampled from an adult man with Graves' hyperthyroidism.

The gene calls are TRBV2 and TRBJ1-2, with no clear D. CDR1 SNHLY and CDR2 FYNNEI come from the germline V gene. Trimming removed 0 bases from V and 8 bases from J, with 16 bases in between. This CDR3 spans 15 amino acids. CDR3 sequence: CASSEASSGAGGYTF. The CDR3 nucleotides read TGTGCCAGCAGTGAAGCCAGTAGCGGAGCCGGGGGCTACACCTTC. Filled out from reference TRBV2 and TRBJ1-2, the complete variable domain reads EPEVTQTPSHQVTQMGQEVILRCVPISNHLYFYWYRQILGQKVEFLVSFYNNEISEKSEIFDDQFSVERPDGSNFTLKIRSTKLEDSAMYFCASSEASSGAGGYTFGSGTRLTVV.

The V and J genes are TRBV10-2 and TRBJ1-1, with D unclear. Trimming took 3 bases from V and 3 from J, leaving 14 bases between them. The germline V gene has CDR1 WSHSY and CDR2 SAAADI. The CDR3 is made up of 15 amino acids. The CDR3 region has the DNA TGCGCCAGCAGTGATGGTGAAGGCTGGGACACTGAAGCTTTCTTT. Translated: CASSDGEGWDTEAFF.

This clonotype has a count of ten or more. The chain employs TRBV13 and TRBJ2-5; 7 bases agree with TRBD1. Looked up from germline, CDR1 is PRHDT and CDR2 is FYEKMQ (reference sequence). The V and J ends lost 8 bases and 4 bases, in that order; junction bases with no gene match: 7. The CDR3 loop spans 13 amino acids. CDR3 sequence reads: CASAQGRGETQYF. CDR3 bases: TGTGCCAGCGCACAGGGGAGAGGAGAGACCCAGTACTTC. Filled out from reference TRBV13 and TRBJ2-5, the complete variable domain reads AAGVIQSPRHLIKEKRETATLKCYPIPRHDTVYWYQQGPGQDPQFLISFYEKMQSDKGSIPDRFSAQQFSDYHSELNMSSLELGDSALYFCASAQGRGETQYFGPGTRLLVL.

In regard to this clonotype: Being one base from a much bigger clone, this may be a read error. The CDR3 nucleotides read TGTGCCAGCAGCCCTCAGGCGAACCAAGAGACCCAGTACTTC. Amino acid sequence: CASSPQANQETQYF. The genes are TRBV9 and TRBJ2-5; the D is unclear. CDR3 length: 14 residues. V lost 4 bases, J lost 0 bases, and 10 bases lay in between. Looked up from germline, CDR1 is SGDLS and CDR2 is YYNGEE. The full variable domain, its missing parts supplied by reference TRBV9 and TRBJ2-5, is DSGVTQTPKHLITATGQRVTLRCSPRSGDLSVYWYQQSLDQGLQFLIQYYNGEERAKGNILERFSAQQFPDLHSELNLSSLELGDSALYFCASSPQANQETQYFGPGTRLLVL.

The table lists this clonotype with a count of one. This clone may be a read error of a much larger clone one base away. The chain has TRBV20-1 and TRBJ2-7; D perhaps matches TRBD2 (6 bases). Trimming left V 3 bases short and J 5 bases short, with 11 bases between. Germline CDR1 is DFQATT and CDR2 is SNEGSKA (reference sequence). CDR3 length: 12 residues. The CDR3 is CSARAGGDEQYF. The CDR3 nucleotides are TGCAGTGCTAGGGCGGGCGGGGACGAGCAGTACTTC.

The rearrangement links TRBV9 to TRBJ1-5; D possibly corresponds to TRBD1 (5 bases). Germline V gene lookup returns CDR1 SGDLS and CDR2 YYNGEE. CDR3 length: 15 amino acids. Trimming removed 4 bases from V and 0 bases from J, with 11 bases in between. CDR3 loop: CASSSGTYSNQPQHF. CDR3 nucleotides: TGTGCCAGCAGCTCCGGGACTTATAGCAATCAGCCCCAGCATTTT.